This is a list of T cell receptor beta chains from one sample in a study of Graves' ophthalmopathy and Graves' hyperthyroidism. TCRdb passed the multiplex PCR reads through MiXCR, listing each CDR3 protein once. The sample includes 200,000 to 250,000 distinct CDR3 sequences, over 25% of them seen just once. The sample was peripheral blood. These receptors originate from a man in his forties or fifties with Graves' ophthalmopathy. The CDR3 runs from the conserved cysteine through the conserved F or W.

TRBV4-1,TRBJ2-5,CASSQPGLANQETQYF
TRBV29-1,TRBJ2-7,CSVVGRPGYEQYF
TRBV29-1,TRBJ2-2,CSVEEPPGLAANTGELFF
TRBV20-1,TRBJ2-7,CSASGRSRRGNYEQYF
TRBV2,TRBJ1-1,CASNQVGTEAFF
TRBV20-1,TRBJ2-7,CSVQLAGTYEQYF
TRBV29-1,TRBJ2-5,CSVTGRTGFTEAQYF
TRBV12-3/TRBV12-4,TRBJ1-2,CASWGSPAVLHRYTF
TRBV27,TRBJ2-7,CASSLYGTGLAHEQYF
TRBV12-3/TRBV12-4,TRBJ2-7,CASGTVSYEQYF
TRBV12-3/TRBV12-4,TRBJ1-1,CASSPRQGRFNTEAFF
TRBV12-3/TRBV12-4,TRBJ2-7,CASSSGLAGRREQYF
TRBV28,TRBJ2-7,CASSVTGEQYF
TRBV6-1,TRBJ1-3,CASSDHRGGGNTIYF
TRBV7-9,TRBJ2-7,CASSPPHYEQYF
TRBV2,TRBJ2-7,CASSELRGSPIYEQYF
TRBV15,TRBJ2-6,CATSPVNPGANVLTF
TRBV7-1,TRBJ1-5,CASSSEGGGSPYSNQPQHF
TRBV30,TRBJ1-1,CAWGTGNTEAFF
TRBV4-1,TRBJ1-2,CASSPAGTGPYGYTF
TRBV27,TRBJ1-1,CASSPHPGQGTIRAFF
TRBV14,TRBJ2-6,CASSQVGTGANVLTF
TRBV20-1,TRBJ2-7,CSALAGSASEQYF
TRBV7-2,TRBJ2-7,CASSLASGGTVLYEQYF
TRBV12-3/TRBV12-4,TRBJ1-5,CASSPARSWQPQHF
TRBV11-2,TRBJ2-7,CASTLGRWAGGAYEQYF
TRBV7-9,TRBJ2-7,CASSPDGTGTYEQYF
TRBV7-3,TRBJ2-7,CASSQGTSDIYEQYF
TRBV6-2/TRBV6-3,TRBJ2-7,CASTDYGGNSYEQYF
TRBV7-8,TRBJ2-7,CASSFGSGIYEQYF
TRBV19,TRBJ2-2,CASSLGQSTGELFF
TRBV19,TRBJ2-4,CASRDKQGTKNIQYF